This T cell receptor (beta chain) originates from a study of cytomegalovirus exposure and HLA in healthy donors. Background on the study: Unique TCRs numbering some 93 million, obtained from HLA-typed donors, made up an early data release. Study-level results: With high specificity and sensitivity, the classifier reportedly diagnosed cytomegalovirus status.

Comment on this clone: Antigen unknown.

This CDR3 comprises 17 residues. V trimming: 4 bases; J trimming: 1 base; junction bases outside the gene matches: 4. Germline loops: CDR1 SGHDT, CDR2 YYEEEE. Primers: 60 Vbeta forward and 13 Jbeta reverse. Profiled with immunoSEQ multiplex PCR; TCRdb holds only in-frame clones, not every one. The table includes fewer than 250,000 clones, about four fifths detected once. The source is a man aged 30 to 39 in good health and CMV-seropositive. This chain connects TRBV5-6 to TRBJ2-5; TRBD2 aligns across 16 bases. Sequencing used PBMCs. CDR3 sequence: CASSPGLAGGRQETQYF. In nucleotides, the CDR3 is TGTGCCAGCAGCCCGGGACTAGCGGGGGGGCGCCAAGAGACCCAGTACTTC.